The clone carrying this TCR beta chain came up a few times. What it binds is unknown. The CDR3 runs to 15 residues. V was shortened by 5 bases and J by 1 base, with 15 bases between the two germline ends. Germline V gene sequence: CDR1 MNHEY, CDR2 SVGAGI. Breast cancer patients provided tissue from their axillary draining lymph nodes. The data originate from a study of breast tumors, draining lymph nodes, adjacent tissues. Regarding the study as a whole: Most tumor T cells seemingly derive from lymph node, then expand in tumor. Data only fit, rather than demonstrated, lymph node origin of most tumor T cells.

TCRdb called the multiplex PCR reads again in MiXCR, with one record for every CDR3 protein. The sample has about 230,000 distinct CDR3 sequences, 32% seen once; the top ten hold around 1.4%. The receptor was derived from a female donor with breast cancer. Some clones in this sample may be carry-over from other donors' samples. Material for sequencing was axillary lymph node tissue. V and J are TRBV6-5 and TRBJ2-7; possible D gene TRBD1, 6 bases. The CDR3 nucleotides are TGTGCCAGCAGTCACGCCGGGACACGATCCTACGAGCAGTACTTC. This encodes CASSHAGTRSYEQYF.